This T cell receptor (beta chain) was recorded in a study of T-cell reconstitution after alpha-beta-depleted transplantation in children. Whole-study results and caveats: Some patients owed their high day-60 TCRbeta diversity to surviving recipient T cells and thymic progenitors. T-cell counts and diversity were attributed mostly to newly produced T cells one year after transplant.

It was with unique molecular identifiers that the TCRbeta library was prepared. TCRdb used MiXCR to reprocess the PCR reads, holding one entry per CDR3 protein. The data hold under 850,000 distinct CDR3 sequences, with over 10% observed a single time. This clonotype was picked up many times. What it binds is unknown. This material consisted of PBMCs, taken before TCRalphabeta/CD19-depleted stem cell transplant. The sequence came from a girl aged 2 to 9 with congenital amegakaryocytic thrombocytopenia, due to receive a stem cell transplant.

The DNA for the CDR3 is TGCGCCAGCAGCTTACAGGGGGCTGTGGAGACCCAGTACTTC. Protein sequence: CASSLQGAVETQYF. This chain uses TRBV5-1 with TRBJ2-5, with TRBD1 identical over 9 bases. There are 14 residues in the CDR3. Trimming took 2 bases from V and 5 from J; bases not matched to a gene: 4. CDR1 and CDR2 (germline): SGHRS, YFSETQ.